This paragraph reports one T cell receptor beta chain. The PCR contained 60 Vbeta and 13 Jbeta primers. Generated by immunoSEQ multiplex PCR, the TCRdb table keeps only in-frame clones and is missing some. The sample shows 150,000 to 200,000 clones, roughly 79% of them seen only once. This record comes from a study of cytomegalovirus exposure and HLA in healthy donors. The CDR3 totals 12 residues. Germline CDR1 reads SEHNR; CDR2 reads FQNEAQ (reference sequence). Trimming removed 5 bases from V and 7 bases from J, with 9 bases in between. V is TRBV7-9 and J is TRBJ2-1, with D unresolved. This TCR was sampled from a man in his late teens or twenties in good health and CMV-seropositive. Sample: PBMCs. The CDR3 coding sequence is TGTGCCAGCAGCCCTAGGTGGAATGAGCAGTTCTTC. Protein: CASSPRWNEQFF. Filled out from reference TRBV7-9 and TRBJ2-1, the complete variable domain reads DTGVSQNPRHKITKRGQNVTFRCDPISEHNRLYWYRQTLGQGPEFLTYFQNEAQLEKSRLLSDRFSAERPKGSFSTLEIQRTEQGDSAMYLCASSPRWNEQFFGPGTRLTVL.